This T cell receptor (beta chain) was documented in a study of spatial heterogeneity in lung cancer. The V end was cut by 8 bases, the J end by 2 bases, with 9 bases between. The CDR3 has 13 amino acids. Germline values: CDR1 MNHEY, CDR2 SMNVEV (reference sequence). TCRdb passed the 5' RACE reads through MiXCR, listing each CDR3 protein once. The data contain 35,000 to 45,000 distinct CDR3 sequences, approximately 6.8% of them singletons. Study-wide results and limits: Circulating ubiquitous expanded tumor TCRs were observed more frequently at resection than at follow-up.

Time point in this sample: sample taken at primary tumor resection. Donors were approximately 70 untreated early-stage non-small cell lung cancer patients. TCRs were sequenced from unsorted whole RNA of tumor, nontumor lung or PBMC. With regard to this clonotype: What it recognizes is unknown.

The chain is built from TRBV27 and TRBJ2-2; the D gene is possibly TRBD1 (6 bases). The clonotype comes from a female donor with early-stage non-small cell lung cancer. The material was PBMCs, obtained at surgery. The CDR3 is CASWTANTGELFF. In nucleotides, the CDR3 is TGTGCCAGCTGGACAGCTAACACCGGGGAGCTGTTTTTT.